The next 31 T cell receptor beta chains were all read from a single sample in a study of blood T cell repertoires in COVID-19. Profiling relied on immunoSEQ multiplex PCR, and the TCRdb table lists in-frame clones only, not all of them. The sample has around 110,000 clones, about 89% seen once. The material sequenced was peripheral blood. Receptors were obtained from a man aged 35 to 55 with active or convalescent COVID-19.

J is TRBJ1-2 and V is TRBV5-1; 9 bases map to TRBD1. This CDR3 region has 15 residues. V was clipped by 4 bases and J by 8 bases; unmatched bases: 12. Germline V gene sequence: CDR1 SGHRS, CDR2 YFSETQ. The CDR3 DNA follows: TGCGCCAGCAGCCCCTTGGGGACAGGGACAAAAGGCTACACCTTC. Amino acid sequence: CASSPLGTGTKGYTF.

The V gene is TRBV6-6, the J gene TRBJ1-1; 9 nucleotides match TRBD1. From germline, CDR1 is MNHNY and CDR2 SVGAGI (reference sequence). After removal of 6 bases from V and 5 bases from J, the junction contained 4 bases not matched to a gene. The CDR3 runs 13 residues. CDR3 DNA sequence: TGTGCCAGCAGAGAACAGGGGGCAACTGAAGCTTTCTTT. Its translation is CASREQGATEAFF.

This chain connects TRBV3-1 (or the pseudogene TRBV3-2) to TRBJ1-4; D may be TRBD1 (5 bases). V dropped 2 bases and J dropped 1 base, with 11 bases sitting between them. Germline lookup yields CDR1 LGHDT and CDR2 YNNKEL (reference sequence). The CDR3 totals 16 residues. The CDR3, as DNA: TGTGCCAGCAGCCAATCTCGGACACGAACTAATGAAAAACTGTTTTTT. Amino acid sequence: CASSQSRTRTNEKLFF.

Written as DNA, the CDR3 is TGTGCCAGCAGTTCCTACTATGGCTACACCTTC. It translates to CASSSYYGYTF. V and J are TRBV28 and TRBJ1-2; no firm D call. CDR1 and CDR2 (germline): MDHEN, SYDVKM. This CDR3 region has 11 residues. Trimming took off 4 bases at V and 3 bases at J, with 3 bases between the two ends.

In nucleotides, the CDR3 is TGTGCCAGCAGCGTGGACGGGACTAGCGGGAACGAGCAGTACTTC. As protein: CASSVDGTSGNEQYF. The chain has TRBV9 and TRBJ2-7; 13 bases line up with TRBD2. The V gene's germline CDR1 is SGDLS and CDR2 YYNGEE. The V and J ends lost 2 bases and 5 bases, in that order; junction bases with no gene match: 4. There are 15 residues in the CDR3.

The chain employs TRBV2 and TRBJ1-3; 7 bases are a match to TRBD1. This CDR3 comprises 14 residues. V trimming: 7 bases; J trimming: 10 bases; junction bases outside the gene matches: 13. Looked up from germline, CDR1 is SNHLY and CDR2 is FYNNEI. The CDR3 spells CASKDRTAENTIYF. The CDR3, as DNA: TGTGCCAGCAAGGACAGGACAGCGGAAAATACCATATATTTT.

This clone is a singleton in its sample. The chain is built from TRBV18 and TRBJ2-1; 7 bases are shared with TRBD2. With V trimmed by 3 bases and J by 5 bases, 7 bases remained unmatched. This CDR3 region has 15 residues. CDR1 and CDR2 from the germline V gene are KGHSH and LQKENI. DNA of the CDR3: TGTGCCAGCTCACCCGAAGCGGGATTAAACAATGAGCAGTTCTTC. Translated: CASSPEAGLNNEQFF.

This rearrangement joins TRBV4-1 to TRBJ2-5; 12 nucleotides align to TRBD2. The V segment lost 1 base and the J segment 5 bases; nucleotides outside the gene matches: 8. CDR1 is MGHRA and CDR2 is YSYEKL in the germline V gene. CDR3 size: 17 residues. This CDR3 is CASSQAPLAGGRETQYF. The DNA of the CDR3 is TGCGCCAGCAGCCAAGCCCCTCTAGCGGGAGGGCGGGAGACCCAGTACTTC.

The chain carries TRBV6-5 and TRBJ1-1; tentatively, D is TRBD1 (6 bases). This CDR3 has 14 residues. The V end lost 4 bases, the J end lost 4 bases, and 13 bases lay between the germline ends. From germline, CDR1 is MNHEY and CDR2 SVGAGI. CDR3 sequence reads: CASSFTNRVTEAFF. In DNA, the CDR3 is TGTGCCAGCAGTTTTACCAACAGGGTCACTGAAGCTTTCTTT.

The rearrangement joins TRBV7-2 to TRBJ1-2; 7 nucleotides match TRBD1. V lost 1 base, J lost 2 bases, and 4 bases stayed unmatched. The CDR3 sequence is 15 residues long. Germline V gene data show CDR1 as SGHTA and CDR2 as FQGNSA. The CDR3 loop reads CASSLGWGQNYGYTF. The CDR3 region has the DNA TGTGCCAGCAGCTTAGGGTGGGGACAGAACTATGGCTACACCTTC.

This chain connects TRBV4-2 to TRBJ2-4, with 10 bases that match TRBD2. The ends lost 2 bases at V and 5 bases at J; junction bases unmatched: 0. The CDR3 is 14 residues long. Germline lookup yields CDR1 LGHNA and CDR2 YNFKEQ. In DNA, the CDR3 is TGTGCCAGCAGCCAACTAGCGGGAGAAAACATTCAGTACTTC. Translation: CASSQLAGENIQYF.

V is TRBV7-2 and J is TRBJ2-3, with D unclear. The CDR3 runs 12 residues. With 1 base removed from V and 5 bases from J, the gap between germline ends came to 4 bases. CDR1 and CDR2 from the germline V gene are SGHTA and FQGNSA. CDR3 in DNA: TGTGCCAGCAGCTTAGATCTAGATACGCAGTATTTT. Its translation: CASSLDLDTQYF.

This CDR3 reads CASSPGGRDTDTQYF. The CDR3 DNA reads as TGCGCCAGCAGCCCGGGGGGAAGGGACACAGATACGCAGTATTTT. The chain combines TRBV5-1 with TRBJ2-3, with TRBD2 identical over 7 bases. V dropped 4 bases and J dropped 2; count of bases not matched to a gene: 7. The length of the CDR3 is 15 residues. Germline V gene data show CDR1 as SGHRS and CDR2 as YFSETQ.

The rearrangement joins TRBV6-5 to TRBJ1-4; TRBD1 aligns across 7 bases. Germline loops: CDR1 MNHEY, CDR2 SVGAGI. V shed 7 bases, J shed 7 bases, and the junction held 9 bases outside the gene matches. The CDR3 is 14 residues long. In DNA form, the CDR3 reads TGTGCCAGCATCCAAGGGCAGGGGGGTGAAAAACTGTTTTTT. Translating it yields CASIQGQGGEKLFF.

This clone was seen once. The rearrangement joins TRBV7-2 to TRBJ1-1, with TRBD1 matching over 7 bases. The CDR3 runs 14 residues. V was pared by 6 bases and J by 0 bases, with 4 bases of the junction left unmatched. Looked up from germline, CDR1 is SGHTA and CDR2 is FQGNSA. CDR3: CASRDRSLNTEAFF. The CDR3 coding sequence is TGTGCCAGCAGGGACAGGTCTCTGAACACTGAAGCTTTCTTT.

V gene TRBV6-5 combines with J gene TRBJ2-7, with TRBD1 matching 7 bases. This CDR3 spans 14 amino acids. Germline-derived CDR1 and CDR2 are MNHEY and SVGAGI. Unmatched junction bases numbered 11, after V lost 6 bases and J lost 6 bases. Here the CDR3 DNA reads TGTGCCAGCAGCTCGACAGGGACGACTACCGAGCAGTACTTC. It yields the protein CASSSTGTTTEQYF.

The CDR3 coding sequence is TGTGCCAGCCGCTCACAGGGTTTTGCTAATGAAAAACTGTTTTTT. Its protein product is CASRSQGFANEKLFF. The V call is TRBV7-2, the J call TRBJ1-4; weak D call: TRBD1 (6 bases). The V end was cut by 8 bases, the J end by 3 bases, with 16 bases between. CDR1 is SGHTA, CDR2 FQGNSA, per germline. This CDR3 region has 15 residues.

The chain links TRBV7-9 to TRBJ2-5, with 10 bases lining up with TRBD2. From germline, CDR1 is SEHNR and CDR2 FQNEAQ (reference sequence). J was trimmed by 1 base and V by 6 bases; bases with no gene match: 5. This CDR3 region has 15 residues. CDR3 DNA sequence: TGTGCCAGCAGTAGGACTAGCGGAGGCCAAGAGACCCAGTACTTC. This gives the protein CASSRTSGGQETQYF.

The rearrangement uses TRBV28 and TRBJ2-1; tentatively, D is TRBD2 (5 bases). Germline V lookup: CDR1 MDHEN, CDR2 SYDVKM. Trimming took 1 base from V and 3 from J, leaving 10 bases between them. The CDR3 sequence is 15 residues long. The CDR3 region has the DNA TGTGCCAGCAGTTTATCGGCTAGCAGCTACAATGAGCAGTTCTTC. As protein: CASSLSASSYNEQFF. The full variable domain, with the rest looked up from reference TRBV28 and TRBJ2-1, is DVKVTQSSRYLVKRTGEKVFLECVQDMDHENMFWYRQDPGLGLRLIYFSYDVKMKEKGDIPEGYSVSREKKERFSLILESASTNQTSMYLCASSLSASSYNEQFFGPGTRLTVL.

This chain connects TRBV12-3 or TRBV12-4 to TRBJ1-1; D unclear. The CDR3 consists of 13 residues. Trimming took 1 base from V and 4 from J, leaving 7 bases between them. The CDR3 region has the DNA TGTGCCAGCAGTTTAGGCGGCCTCACTGAAGCTTTCTTT. It yields the protein CASSLGGLTEAFF.

Here the CDR3 DNA reads TGTGCCAGCAGCTCCACAGGGGGCGGGTACGAGCAGTACTTC. Encoded protein: CASSSTGGGYEQYF. The gene calls are TRBV7-9 and TRBJ2-7, with 9 bases matching TRBD1. V lost 4 bases to trimming and J lost 4 bases; unmatched junction nucleotides: 5. The CDR3 consists of 14 residues. Germline-derived CDR1 and CDR2 are SEHNR and FQNEAQ (reference sequence).

This chain uses TRBV5-4 with TRBJ2-5; TRBD1 matches 10 bases. This CDR3 region has 15 residues. Looked up from germline, CDR1 is SGHNT and CDR2 is YYREEE (reference sequence). Trimming cost V 4 bases and J 1 base; bases outside gene matches: 4. DNA for the CDR3: TGTGCCAGCAGCGCCGGGACAGGGGCCCAAGAGACCCAGTACTTC. This sequence encodes CASSAGTGAQETQYF.

The chain is built from TRBV6-5 and TRBJ1-6, with a tentative D call TRBD1 (6 bases). The CDR3 length is 13 residues. Trimming took 7 bases from V and 7 from J, leaving 11 bases between them. Germline V gene lookup returns CDR1 MNHEY and CDR2 SVGAGI. The CDR3 region has the DNA TGTGCCAGCAAACCGGACAGAAATTCACCCCTCCACTTT. Translating gives CASKPDRNSPLHF.

V is TRBV6-1 and J is TRBJ1-2, with 10 bases fitting TRBD1. V lost 4 bases, J lost 6 bases, and 11 bases stayed unmatched. The CDR3 length is 16 residues. Per germline, CDR1 MNHNS and CDR2 SASEGT. The CDR3 reads CASSGDRGKDENGYTF. DNA of the CDR3: TGTGCCAGCAGTGGGGACAGGGGAAAAGACGAGAATGGCTACACCTTC.

This chain joins TRBV24-1 and TRBJ2-5; the D is unclear. Looked up from germline, CDR1 is KGHDR and CDR2 is SFDVKD. The CDR3 is 14 amino acids. V gave up 1 base and J gave up 5 bases, with 10 bases separating them. CDR3 bases: TGTGCCACCAGTGATTTCGACGGGTCCGAGACCCAGTACTTC. Protein product: CATSDFDGSETQYF.

This sequence joins TRBV7-2 and TRBJ2-5, with TRBD2 as a possible D gene (5 bases). CDR1 and CDR2 from the germline V gene are SGHTA and FQGNSA. The V gene lost 5 bases and the J gene lost 2 bases, with 15 bases spanning the gap. The CDR3 totals 15 residues. CDR3 loop: CASSPRTGMQETQYF. CDR3 nucleotide sequence: TGTGCCAGCAGCCCTCGGACTGGTATGCAAGAGACCCAGTACTTC. The complete variable domain, with remaining parts taken from reference TRBV7-2 and TRBJ2-5, reads GAGVSQSPSNKVTEKGKDVELRCDPISGHTALYWYRQSLGQGLEFLIYFQGNSAPDKSGLPSDRFSAERTGGSVSTLTIQRTQQEDSAVYLCASSPRTGMQETQYFGPGTRLLVL.

The chain employs TRBV27 and TRBJ1-4; 7 positions match TRBD1. V was clipped by 8 bases and J by 8 bases; unmatched bases: 11. The CDR3 runs 14 residues. Germline V CDR1 and CDR2: MNHEY, SMNVEV (reference sequence). The CDR3 sequence: CASGGQIGEEKLFF. The CDR3 DNA sequence: TGTGCCAGCGGGGGACAGATTGGAGAAGAAAAACTGTTTTTT.

The rearrangement joins TRBV5-4 to TRBJ2-7; TRBD2 aligns across 11 bases. CDR3 size: 15 residues. Germline CDR1 and CDR2: SGHNT and YYREEE (reference sequence). The V segment lost 3 bases and the J segment 5 bases; nucleotides outside the gene matches: 7. The CDR3 DNA sequence: TGTGCCAGCAGCTCACGACTAGCGGGAACCCACGAGCAGTACTTC. Translating it yields CASSSRLAGTHEQYF. The variable domain in full, with the rest retrieved from reference TRBV5-4 and TRBJ2-7, is ETGVTQSPTHLIKTRGQQVTLRCSSQSGHNTVSWYQQALGQGPQFIFQYYREEENGRGNFPPRFSGLQFPNYSSELNVNALELDDSALYLCASSSRLAGTHEQYFGPGTRLTVT.

The chain combines TRBV19 with TRBJ2-1; TRBD2 matches 8 bases. Germline lookup yields CDR1 LNHDA and CDR2 SQIVND (reference sequence). With 1 base clipped from V and 5 bases from J, the junction kept 13 bases outside the gene matches. The CDR3 extends over 18 amino acids. This chain's CDR3 is CASSIGTQRGRVDNEQFF. In DNA form, the CDR3 reads TGTGCCAGTAGTATAGGGACCCAGCGGGGGAGGGTGGACAATGAGCAGTTCTTC.

V is TRBV11-2 and J is TRBJ2-3; TRBD1 aligns across 9 bases. With 3 bases clipped from V and 2 bases from J, the junction kept 12 bases outside the gene matches. The CDR3 is made up of 18 amino acids. Germline CDR1 is SGHAT and CDR2 is FQNNGV. The CDR3 DNA is TGTGCCAGCAGCTTTGTACACCCGGGACAGGGACCCACAGATACGCAGTATTTT. Amino acid sequence: CASSFVHPGQGPTDTQYF.

The J gene is TRBJ1-1, the V gene TRBV19; 8 bases line up with TRBD1. The J segment lost 5 bases and the V segment lost 7 bases, leaving 6 bases of the junction unmatched. In germline, CDR1 is LNHDA, CDR2 SQIVND (reference sequence). CDR3 size: 13 residues. The CDR3 spells CASIGQGLTEAFF. CDR3 nucleotides: TGTGCCAGTATCGGACAGGGACTTACTGAAGCTTTCTTT.